One and the same sample provided the 29 T cell receptor beta chains below, sequenced in a study of T cell responses to AZD1222 COVID-19 vaccine. Generated by immunoSEQ multiplex PCR, the TCRdb table keeps only in-frame clones and is missing some. There are 120,000 to 150,000 clones in the sample; approximately 88% occur only once, and roughly 15% lies in the top ten. The material was peripheral blood, obtained on day 0 of AZD1222 vaccination. These receptors all come from an adult in good health.

This clone was seen just once. The V and J genes are TRBV6-2 or TRBV6-3 and TRBJ1-5; the match to TRBD1 covers 7 bases. J was trimmed by 5 bases and V by 5 bases; bases with no gene match: 6. The CDR3 sequence is 14 residues long. Germline V gene lookup returns CDR1 MNHEY and CDR2 SVGEGT. The CDR3 is CASSNRGRDQPQHF. DNA of the CDR3: TGTGCCAGCAGTAACAGGGGTCGGGATCAGCCCCAGCATTTT.

The J gene is TRBJ2-1, the V gene TRBV7-2, with D uncertain. Germline lookup yields CDR1 SGHTA and CDR2 FQGNSA. V was shortened by 1 base and J by 5 bases, with 9 bases between the two germline ends. The CDR3 spans 14 residues. CDR3 coding DNA: TGTGCCAGCAGCTTAGGGTACAGAAACAATGAGCAGTTCTTC. Translated: CASSLGYRNNEQFF.

The chain couples TRBV7-3 to TRBJ2-1; 11 positions match TRBD2. Losses at the gene ends were 0 bases for V and 6 bases for J; bases not matched to a gene: 7. Looked up from germline, CDR1 is SGHTA and CDR2 is FQGTGA. This CDR3 comprises 17 residues. The CDR3 nucleotides are TGTGCCAGCAGCTTAACTAGCGGGGGGGCCGCGGTCAATGAGCAGTTCTTC. Translating gives CASSLTSGGAAVNEQFF. Complete variable domain (other parts from reference TRBV7-3 and TRBJ2-1): GAGVSQTPSNKVTEKGKYVELRCDPISGHTALYWYRQSLGQGPEFLIYFQGTGAADDSGLPNDRFFAVRPEGSVSTLKIQRTERGDSAVYLCASSLTSGGAAVNEQFFGPGTRLTVL.

The chain carries TRBV6-2 or TRBV6-3 and TRBJ1-6; 9 nucleotides line up with TRBD1. V was pared by 5 bases and J by 9 bases, with 5 bases of the junction left unmatched. From germline, CDR1 is MNHEY and CDR2 SVGEGT. The CDR3 is made up of 14 amino acids. For the CDR3, the DNA is TGTGCCAGCAGTCCCCGGGACAGGGTTTCACCCCTCCACTTT. Translating it yields CASSPRDRVSPLHF.

A few counts support this clone. The chain joins TRBV4-2 to TRBJ1-5; D remains unclear. The CDR3 loop spans 12 amino acids. The V end was cut by 1 base, the J end by 7 bases, with 5 bases between. Germline lookup yields CDR1 LGHNA and CDR2 YNFKEQ. The CDR3 DNA is TGTGCCAGCAGCCAAGGCTGGCAGCCCCAGCATTTT. This sequence encodes CASSQGWQPQHF.

For this clone: The same CDR3 can be traced to other DNA sequences in this sample. The chain links TRBV5-1 to TRBJ2-7; D gene ambiguous. CDR1 and CDR2 from the germline V gene are SGHRS and YFSETQ. The CDR3 length is 11 residues. V shed 0 bases and J shed 4 bases, with 2 bases lying between them. CDR3 coding DNA: TGCGCCAGCAGCTTGGGGTACGAGCAGTACTTC. It yields the protein CASSLGYEQYF.

This clone was detected only once. V is TRBV3-1 (or the pseudogene TRBV3-2) and J is TRBJ1-2, with 7 bases that match TRBD1. CDR3 length equals 19 residues. Unmatched junction bases numbered 13, after V lost 0 bases and J lost 0 bases. Germline V gene data show CDR1 as LGHDT and CDR2 as YNNKEL (reference sequence). This CDR3 reads CASSQDRGQKIFTNYGYTF. DNA of the CDR3: TGTGCCAGCAGCCAAGATCGGGGACAGAAGATTTTTACTAACTATGGCTACACCTTC.

The CDR3 is CATADSSTWDYGYTF. The CDR3 DNA reads as TGTGCCACCGCGGACAGCTCAACTTGGGACTATGGCTACACCTTC. The rearrangement uses TRBV19 and TRBJ1-2, with TRBD1 as a possible D gene (6 bases). V lost 10 bases, J lost 3 bases, and 21 bases lay in between. CDR3 length: 15 residues. CDR1 LNHDA and CDR2 SQIVND come from the germline V gene (reference sequence).

The genes are TRBV7-9 and TRBJ1-2, with D perhaps TRBD1 (6 bases). The CDR3 spans 15 residues. Trimming removed 1 base from V and 4 bases from J, with 13 bases in between. In germline, CDR1 is SEHNR, CDR2 FQNEAQ (reference sequence). CDR3 in DNA: TGTGCCAGCAGCTTAGGGGGGGACATCTCCTATGGCTACACCTTC. Translated: CASSLGGDISYGYTF.

The chain is built from TRBV18 and TRBJ1-5; TRBD1 is a possible D gene (5 bases). The germline gives CDR1 KGHSH, CDR2 LQKENI. V was cut by 4 bases and J by 1 base, with 17 bases left in between. CDR3 length equals 17 residues. CDR3 residues: CASSLSGLRVSNQPQHF. As DNA, the CDR3 is TGTGCCAGCTCACTATCAGGGCTCCGAGTCAGCAATCAGCCCCAGCATTTT.

This chain uses TRBV4-1 with TRBJ2-5; 8 positions match TRBD2. Germline V gene data show CDR1 as MGHRA and CDR2 as YSYEKL. The CDR3 runs to 18 residues. V trimming: 0 bases; J trimming: 4 bases; junction bases outside the gene matches: 13. In DNA form, the CDR3 reads TGCGCCAGCAGCCAAGATCACGTGGCGGGGGGCCTGGGAGAGACCCAGTACTTC. Amino acids: CASSQDHVAGGLGETQYF.

This sequence joins TRBV7-3 and TRBJ2-1, with D perhaps matching TRBD1 (6 bases). CDR3 length: 13 residues. From germline, CDR1 is SGHTA and CDR2 FQGTGA. Trimming took 5 bases from V and 5 from J, leaving 10 bases between them. CDR3 in DNA: TGTGCCAGCAGCCCTCGGACAGACAATGAGCAGTTCTTC. Translating it yields CASSPRTDNEQFF.

The V and J genes are TRBV14 and TRBJ1-1; the D gene is possibly TRBD1 (6 bases). V dropped 4 bases and J dropped 4 bases, with 16 bases sitting between them. Germline loops: CDR1 SGHDN, CDR2 FVKESK. The length of the CDR3 is 15 residues. The CDR3 loop reads CASSPDRNPGTEAFF. CDR3 nucleotides: TGTGCCAGCAGCCCAGACAGGAACCCAGGCACTGAAGCTTTCTTT.

This chain joins TRBV29-1 and TRBJ2-1, with TRBD2 as a possible D gene (6 bases). V was cut by 4 bases and J by 6 bases, with 16 bases left in between. The CDR3 consists of 14 residues. Per the germline V gene, CDR1 is SQVTM and CDR2 is ANQGSEA. In nucleotides, the CDR3 is TGCAGCGTTGGTAGGTTAGCGGCGCCCAATGAGCAGTTCTTC. It encodes CSVGRLAAPNEQFF.

This sequence joins TRBV19 and TRBJ1-2; D is undetermined. Germline V gene lookup returns CDR1 LNHDA and CDR2 SQIVND (reference sequence). V lost 5 bases and J 5 bases, leaving 12 bases between the germline ends. The CDR3 is 13 residues long. CDR3 nucleotides: TGTGCCAGTAGTTCTGGAGTTGGGTATGGCTACACCTTC. Protein product: CASSSGVGYGYTF.

The chain has TRBV9 and TRBJ2-5; unclear D gene. Trimming pared 3 bases from V and 1 base from J, leaving 1 base between. CDR3 length: 11 residues. The germline gives CDR1 SGDLS, CDR2 YYNGEE. In DNA, the CDR3 is TGTGCCAGCAGCGGCCAAGAGACCCAGTACTTC. The encoded protein is CASSGQETQYF.

V gene TRBV4-1 combines with J gene TRBJ1-4; a possible D gene is TRBD1 (6 bases). The length of the CDR3 is 15 residues. Germline CDR1 is MGHRA and CDR2 is YSYEKL. Trimming took off 3 bases at V and 7 bases at J, with 15 bases between the two ends. CDR3 sequence: CASSQREGESEKLFF. The CDR3 DNA sequence: TGCGCCAGCAGCCAGCGAGAGGGGGAAAGTGAAAAACTGTTTTTT.

The chain combines TRBV19 with TRBJ1-1, with 7 bases aligning to TRBD1. CDR3 length equals 12 residues. Germline CDR1 LNHDA, CDR2 SQIVND (reference sequence). The V segment lost 7 bases and the J segment 7 bases; nucleotides outside the gene matches: 6. In DNA, the CDR3 is TGTGCCAGTAACACGGGACAGAGTGAAGCTTTCTTT. Its translation: CASNTGQSEAFF.

The chain joins TRBV6-6 to TRBJ1-4, with TRBD1 matching over 10 bases. From germline, CDR1 is MNHNY and CDR2 SVGAGI (reference sequence). Losses at the gene ends were 5 bases for V and 4 bases for J; bases not matched to a gene: 10. This CDR3 comprises 17 residues. CDR3 residues: CASSPGQGVVGNEKLFF. The CDR3 bases are TGTGCCAGCAGTCCTGGACAGGGGGTAGTGGGTAATGAAAAACTGTTTTTT.

This chain joins TRBV20-1 and TRBJ1-6; 9 bases align to TRBD1. This CDR3 spans 18 amino acids. The V segment lost 3 bases and the J segment 0 bases; nucleotides outside the gene matches: 9. The germline gives CDR1 DFQATT, CDR2 SNEGSKA (reference sequence). In nucleotides, the CDR3 is TGCAGTGCTAGTGACAGGGGGAAAGGGAGCTCCTATAATTCACCCCTCCACTTT. Amino acid sequence: CSASDRGKGSSYNSPLHF.

The rearrangement joins TRBV3-1 (or the pseudogene TRBV3-2) to TRBJ2-3; weak D call: TRBD2 (5 bases). The CDR3 loop spans 15 amino acids. Germline values: CDR1 LGHDT, CDR2 YNNKEL (reference sequence). Between the trimmed V and J ends, which lost 4 bases and 1 base, there was a span of 12 bases. CDR3 in amino acids: CASSPQRTRTDTQYF. The CDR3 region has the DNA TGTGCCAGCAGCCCCCAGCGGACCCGCACAGATACGCAGTATTTT.

In its sample, this clone was seen once. CDR3 region: CASSESAGGYGYTF. The CDR3 nucleotides are TGTGCCAGCAGTGAATCAGCAGGGGGCTATGGCTACACCTTC. The chain links TRBV6-4 to TRBJ1-2, with 7 bases aligning to TRBD1. This CDR3 is built from 14 residues. Looked up from germline, CDR1 is MRHNA and CDR2 is SNTAGT. V gave up 3 bases and J gave up 4 bases; unmatched junction bases: 5.

The rearrangement links TRBV19 to TRBJ1-2; perhaps TRBD1 as D (6 bases). V lost 1 base, J lost 0 bases, and 15 bases lay in between. Germline-derived CDR1 and CDR2 are LNHDA and SQIVND (reference sequence). The CDR3 sequence is 17 residues long. The CDR3 sequence is CASSIGRPGASNYGYTF. Written as DNA, the CDR3 is TGTGCCAGTAGTATAGGACGGCCAGGGGCCTCTAACTATGGCTACACCTTC.

J is TRBJ1-1 and V is TRBV7-8; a possible D gene is TRBD1 (6 bases). The germline gives CDR1 SGHVS, CDR2 FQNEAQ. V shed 1 base and J shed 5 bases, with 14 bases lying between them. The CDR3 is made up of 15 amino acids. This CDR3 is CASSLVGRGRTEAFF. The CDR3 DNA follows: TGTGCCAGCAGCTTAGTTGGCAGGGGAAGAACTGAAGCTTTCTTT.

The chain combines TRBV5-1 with TRBJ1-1, with unresolved D. Per the germline V gene, CDR1 is SGHRS and CDR2 is YFSETQ. Trimming left V 1 base short and J 0 bases short, with 7 bases between. The CDR3 runs 14 residues. The CDR3 reads CASSLLGMNTEAFF. CDR3 nucleotides: TGCGCCAGCAGCTTGCTGGGCATGAACACTGAAGCTTTCTTT.

A few counts support this clone. This chain links TRBV30 with TRBJ1-6, with D perhaps TRBD1 (6 bases). The CDR3 covers 14 residues. Germline values: CDR1 GTSNPN, CDR2 SVGIG (reference sequence). Trimming pared 5 bases from V and 6 bases from J, leaving 14 bases between. The chain's CDR3 is CAWSTGVSNSPLHF. CDR3 nucleotides: TGTGCCTGGTCGACAGGTGTCTCTAATTCACCCCTCCACTTT.

The chain employs TRBV2 and TRBJ1-1; the D is unclear. The CDR3 has 13 residues. CDR1 is SNHLY and CDR2 is FYNNEI in the germline V gene. The V and J ends lost 7 bases and 1 base respectively, with 10 bases between them. The CDR3 loop is CASNPLGNTEAFF. The CDR3 nucleotides are TGTGCCAGCAACCCCCTCGGGAACACTGAAGCTTTCTTT. The full variable domain, in which reference TRBV2 and TRBJ1-1 provide the parts outside the CDR3, is EPEVTQTPSHQVTQMGQEVILRCVPISNHLYFYWYRQILGQKVEFLVSFYNNEISEKSEIFDDQFSVERPDGSNFTLKIRSTKLEDSAMYFCASNPLGNTEAFFGQGTRLTVV.

In regard to this clone: Other DNA variants within this sample encode the same CDR3. The rearrangement uses TRBV11-2 and TRBJ1-6; D call uncertain. V lost 4 bases and J lost 7, with 2 bases in between. The CDR3 loop spans 11 amino acids. The germline V gene has CDR1 SGHAT and CDR2 FQNNGV. CDR3 amino acids: CASSSNSPLHF. DNA of the CDR3: TGTGCCAGCAGCTCCAATTCACCCCTCCACTTT.

The genes are TRBV29-1 and TRBJ1-3, with D perhaps matching TRBD1 (6 bases). V lost 7 bases and J 6 bases, leaving 19 bases between the germline ends. This CDR3 region has 14 residues. Germline CDR1 and CDR2: SQVTM and ANQGSEA. In DNA, the CDR3 is TGCAGCGCCCGGACCCTGACAGGCCCAAACACCATATATTTT. Protein: CSARTLTGPNTIYF.